Shown below are 20 T cell receptor beta chains from a single sample sequenced in a study of PD-1 blockade in classical Hodgkin lymphoma. The method was immunoSEQ multiplex PCR; TCRdb's version includes in-frame clones alone and lacks a portion of them. The sample has some 58,000 clones; more than 70% are singletons. Following autologous stem cell transplantation, relapse occurred in every patient, and exposure to brentuximab vedotin varied. Here the sequenced sample was peripheral blood mononuclear cells (PBMCs), taken before the second cycle of nivolumab. Source of these receptors: a human donor with classical Hodgkin lymphoma.

The J gene is TRBJ1-4, the V gene TRBV5-4; D is possibly TRBD1 (5 bases). Germline V gives CDR1 SGHNT, CDR2 YYREEE (reference sequence). Trimming stripped 4 bases from V and 6 bases from J, with 16 bases between. CDR3 size: 15 residues. The CDR3 bases are TGTGCCAGCAGCCCGTGGGGGTCCGCGGATGAAAAACTGTTTTTT. Its translation is CASSPWGSADEKLFF.

This clone was recorded only once. J is TRBJ1-4 and V is TRBV9, with 7 bases that match TRBD1. The CDR3 extends over 15 amino acids. V trimming: 8 bases; J trimming: 4 bases; junction bases outside the gene matches: 11. Germline V gene data show CDR1 as SGDLS and CDR2 as YYNGEE. CDR3 region: CASAPAQGSNEKLFF. CDR3 bases: TGTGCCAGTGCACCCGCACAGGGGAGTAATGAAAAACTGTTTTTT.

DNA of the CDR3: TGTGCCAGTAGTATCCAAGGGGCAACAGGGGAGCAGTACTTC. Amino acid sequence: CASSIQGATGEQYF. The J gene is TRBJ2-7, the V gene TRBV19, with D perhaps matching TRBD1 (6 bases). CDR3 length: 14 residues. V lost 3 bases and J lost 7, with 16 bases in between. Per germline, CDR1 LNHDA and CDR2 SQIVND (reference sequence).

The V and J genes are TRBV10-3 and TRBJ2-7; D call uncertain. This CDR3 spans 17 amino acids. CDR1 ENHRY and CDR2 SYGVKD come from the germline V gene. V was clipped by 0 bases and J by 0 bases, with 15 bases between them. For the CDR3, the DNA is TGTGCCATCAGTGAGTCGAAGGTAGGAGAGAGCTCCTACGAGCAGTACTTC. It yields the protein CAISESKVGESSYEQYF.

The chain combines TRBV5-5 with TRBJ1-5, with 8 bases fitting TRBD1. This CDR3 has 17 amino acids. V shed 0 bases and J 1 base; nucleotides not matched to a gene: 6. The germline CDR1 and CDR2 sequences are SGHKS and YYEKEE (reference sequence). CDR3 nucleotides: TGTGCCAGCAGCTTGGGGACAGGGCGTCTCAGCAATCAGCCCCAGCATTTT. Translated, it gives CASSLGTGRLSNQPQHF. Based on the CDR3 plus reference TRBV5-5 and TRBJ1-5, the full variable domain is DAGVTQSPTHLIKTRGQQVTLRCSPISGHKSVSWYQQVLGQGPQFIFQYYEKEERGRGNFPDRFSARQFPNYSSELNVNALLLGDSALYLCASSLGTGRLSNQPQHFGDGTRLSIL.

This sequence joins TRBV6-5 and TRBJ2-5; D call uncertain. The J call may be wrong; the DNA end is better matched by TRBJ2-7. The CDR3 extends over 15 amino acids. Germline-derived CDR1 and CDR2 are MNHEY and SVGAGI. CDR3 sequence: CASSYSLGPSYEQYF. The CDR3, as DNA: TGTGCCAGCAGTTACTCGTTGGGTCCCTCCTACGAGCAGTACTTC.

This chain joins TRBV6-5 and TRBJ2-7; 8 bases match TRBD1. This CDR3 region has 16 residues. The germline CDR1 and CDR2 sequences are MNHEY and SVGAGI. Trimming cost V 2 bases and J 2 bases; bases outside gene matches: 8. The CDR3 here is CASSYLRTGIPYEQYF. CDR3 sequence (DNA): TGTGCCAGCAGTTACCTACGGACAGGGATTCCCTACGAGCAGTACTTC.

The V gene is TRBV5-1, the J gene TRBJ2-3; D is perhaps TRBD2 (5 bases). CDR1 and CDR2 from the germline V gene are SGHRS and YFSETQ. The CDR3 spans 14 residues. The ends were cut back, 4 bases at V and 4 bases at J, with 13 bases in the middle. CDR3 nucleotide sequence: TGCGCCAGCAGCCCCCGGGATTGGGCAGATACGCAGTATTTT. Protein: CASSPRDWADTQYF.

The CDR3 coding sequence is TGCGCCAGCAGCCAGTGGGCGCAGGGGCTTACGAACACTGAAGCTTTCTTT. Residues: CASSQWAQGLTNTEAFF. The rearrangement links TRBV4-1 to TRBJ1-1; a possible D gene is TRBD1 (6 bases). Germline CDR1 reads MGHRA; CDR2 reads YSYEKL. The V end was cut by 3 bases, the J end by 1 base, with 18 bases between. CDR3 length: 17 residues.

This clone was picked up a small number of times. This chain joins TRBV14 and TRBJ1-1; the D is unclear. CDR1 and CDR2 from the germline V gene are SGHDN and FVKESK. V was shortened by 0 bases and J by 0 bases, with 11 bases between the two germline ends. This CDR3 is 16 amino acids long. The CDR3 DNA follows: TGTGCCAGCAGCCAAGATTTGGGCACGTTGAACACTGAAGCTTTCTTT. Translating it yields CASSQDLGTLNTEAFF.

The CDR3 sequence: CASSPRTGQFYEQYF. In DNA form, the CDR3 reads TGTGCCAGCAGCCCACGGACAGGGCAGTTCTACGAGCAGTACTTC. This chain connects TRBV11-2 to TRBJ2-7; 8 positions match TRBD1. J was trimmed by 3 bases and V by 5 bases; bases with no gene match: 9. The CDR3 loop spans 15 amino acids. From germline, CDR1 is SGHAT and CDR2 FQNNGV.

The gene calls are TRBV7-2 and TRBJ2-3, with D possibly being TRBD2 (6 bases). Per germline, CDR1 SGHTA and CDR2 FQGNSA. The CDR3 extends over 16 amino acids. V was clipped by 0 bases and J by 0 bases, with 10 bases between them. The CDR3 spells CASSLALAPSTDTQYF. The CDR3 bases are TGTGCCAGCAGCTTAGCGCTAGCGCCCAGCACAGATACGCAGTATTTT.

V and J are TRBV5-1 and TRBJ2-3; perhaps TRBD2 as D (5 bases). V was shortened by 6 bases and J by 0 bases, with 11 bases between the two germline ends. Germline V gene lookup returns CDR1 SGHRS and CDR2 YFSETQ. The CDR3 loop spans 14 amino acids. The CDR3 DNA is TGCGCCAGCACCTCGGGGAGAAGCACAGATACGCAGTATTTT. It encodes CASTSGRSTDTQYF.

The chain combines TRBV6-6 with TRBJ1-4, with D unresolved. Germline values: CDR1 MNHNY, CDR2 SVGAGI (reference sequence). The V end was cut by 2 bases, the J end by 2 bases, with 6 bases between. CDR3 size: 14 residues. CDR3 protein: CASSYRETNEKLFF. The CDR3 DNA reads TGTGCCAGCAGTTACAGGGAGACTAATGAAAAACTGTTTTTT.

The V call is TRBV10-2, the J call TRBJ2-7, with D maybe TRBD1 (6 bases). This CDR3 is built from 15 residues. Germline V gene sequence: CDR1 WSHSY, CDR2 SAAADI. Trimming shortened V by 8 bases and J by 2 bases, and 19 bases separated the two germline ends. CDR3 amino acids: CASALIGQHPYEQYF. The CDR3 DNA is TGCGCCAGCGCGCTAATCGGACAGCACCCCTACGAGCAGTACTTC.

J is TRBJ1-1 and V is TRBV20-1; D not certain. The V gene's germline CDR1 is DFQATT and CDR2 SNEGSKA (reference sequence). Trimming took off 1 base at V and 10 bases at J, with 10 bases between the two ends. CDR3 length: 11 amino acids. DNA of the CDR3: TGCAGTGCTAGAGTGGGTACGTTAGCTTTCTTT. It yields the protein CSARVGTLAFF.

V is TRBV7-3 and J is TRBJ2-2; possibly TRBD1 for D (6 bases). V was cut by 5 bases and J by 3 bases, with 13 bases left in between. The germline gives CDR1 SGHTA, CDR2 FQGTGA. This CDR3 has 15 residues. Here the CDR3 DNA reads TGTGCCAGCAGCAAACTGACAGGCCACACCGGGGAGCTGTTTTTT. Encoded protein: CASSKLTGHTGELFF.

The chain links TRBV6-5 to TRBJ1-2; 8 nucleotides agree with TRBD1. CDR1 and CDR2 (germline): MNHEY, SVGAGI. CDR3 length: 16 amino acids. With 0 bases clipped from V and 4 bases from J, the junction kept 7 bases outside the gene matches. The CDR3 DNA reads as TGTGCCAGCAGTTACTCGGCAGGGGGCGAGGGCTATGGCTACACCTTC. Translating gives CASSYSAGGEGYGYTF.

The V call is TRBV9, the J call TRBJ2-3; TRBD2 agrees at 10 bases. V was clipped by 4 bases and J by 13 bases; unmatched bases: 6. CDR1 and CDR2 from the germline V gene are SGDLS and YYNGEE. The length of the CDR3 is 12 residues. The CDR3 here is CASSKSGGAEYF. For the CDR3, the DNA is TGTGCCAGCAGCAAAAGCGGGGGGGCCGAGTATTTT. The full variable domain, its missing parts supplied by reference TRBV9 and TRBJ2-3, is DSGVTQTPKHLITATGQRVTLRCSPRSGDLSVYWYQQSLDQGLQFLIQYYNGEERAKGNILERFSAQQFPDLHSELNLSSLELGDSALYFCASSKSGGAEYFGPGTRLTVL.

CDR3 loop: CASGLALPSSYEQYF. The CDR3 DNA reads TGTGCTAGTGGTTTGGCGCTACCTAGCTCCTACGAGCAGTACTTC. The chain joins TRBV12-5 to TRBJ2-7; D gene uncertain. In germline, CDR1 is LGHNT, CDR2 FRNRAP. V lost 1 base to trimming and J lost 0 bases, with 10 bases between them. CDR3 size: 15 residues.